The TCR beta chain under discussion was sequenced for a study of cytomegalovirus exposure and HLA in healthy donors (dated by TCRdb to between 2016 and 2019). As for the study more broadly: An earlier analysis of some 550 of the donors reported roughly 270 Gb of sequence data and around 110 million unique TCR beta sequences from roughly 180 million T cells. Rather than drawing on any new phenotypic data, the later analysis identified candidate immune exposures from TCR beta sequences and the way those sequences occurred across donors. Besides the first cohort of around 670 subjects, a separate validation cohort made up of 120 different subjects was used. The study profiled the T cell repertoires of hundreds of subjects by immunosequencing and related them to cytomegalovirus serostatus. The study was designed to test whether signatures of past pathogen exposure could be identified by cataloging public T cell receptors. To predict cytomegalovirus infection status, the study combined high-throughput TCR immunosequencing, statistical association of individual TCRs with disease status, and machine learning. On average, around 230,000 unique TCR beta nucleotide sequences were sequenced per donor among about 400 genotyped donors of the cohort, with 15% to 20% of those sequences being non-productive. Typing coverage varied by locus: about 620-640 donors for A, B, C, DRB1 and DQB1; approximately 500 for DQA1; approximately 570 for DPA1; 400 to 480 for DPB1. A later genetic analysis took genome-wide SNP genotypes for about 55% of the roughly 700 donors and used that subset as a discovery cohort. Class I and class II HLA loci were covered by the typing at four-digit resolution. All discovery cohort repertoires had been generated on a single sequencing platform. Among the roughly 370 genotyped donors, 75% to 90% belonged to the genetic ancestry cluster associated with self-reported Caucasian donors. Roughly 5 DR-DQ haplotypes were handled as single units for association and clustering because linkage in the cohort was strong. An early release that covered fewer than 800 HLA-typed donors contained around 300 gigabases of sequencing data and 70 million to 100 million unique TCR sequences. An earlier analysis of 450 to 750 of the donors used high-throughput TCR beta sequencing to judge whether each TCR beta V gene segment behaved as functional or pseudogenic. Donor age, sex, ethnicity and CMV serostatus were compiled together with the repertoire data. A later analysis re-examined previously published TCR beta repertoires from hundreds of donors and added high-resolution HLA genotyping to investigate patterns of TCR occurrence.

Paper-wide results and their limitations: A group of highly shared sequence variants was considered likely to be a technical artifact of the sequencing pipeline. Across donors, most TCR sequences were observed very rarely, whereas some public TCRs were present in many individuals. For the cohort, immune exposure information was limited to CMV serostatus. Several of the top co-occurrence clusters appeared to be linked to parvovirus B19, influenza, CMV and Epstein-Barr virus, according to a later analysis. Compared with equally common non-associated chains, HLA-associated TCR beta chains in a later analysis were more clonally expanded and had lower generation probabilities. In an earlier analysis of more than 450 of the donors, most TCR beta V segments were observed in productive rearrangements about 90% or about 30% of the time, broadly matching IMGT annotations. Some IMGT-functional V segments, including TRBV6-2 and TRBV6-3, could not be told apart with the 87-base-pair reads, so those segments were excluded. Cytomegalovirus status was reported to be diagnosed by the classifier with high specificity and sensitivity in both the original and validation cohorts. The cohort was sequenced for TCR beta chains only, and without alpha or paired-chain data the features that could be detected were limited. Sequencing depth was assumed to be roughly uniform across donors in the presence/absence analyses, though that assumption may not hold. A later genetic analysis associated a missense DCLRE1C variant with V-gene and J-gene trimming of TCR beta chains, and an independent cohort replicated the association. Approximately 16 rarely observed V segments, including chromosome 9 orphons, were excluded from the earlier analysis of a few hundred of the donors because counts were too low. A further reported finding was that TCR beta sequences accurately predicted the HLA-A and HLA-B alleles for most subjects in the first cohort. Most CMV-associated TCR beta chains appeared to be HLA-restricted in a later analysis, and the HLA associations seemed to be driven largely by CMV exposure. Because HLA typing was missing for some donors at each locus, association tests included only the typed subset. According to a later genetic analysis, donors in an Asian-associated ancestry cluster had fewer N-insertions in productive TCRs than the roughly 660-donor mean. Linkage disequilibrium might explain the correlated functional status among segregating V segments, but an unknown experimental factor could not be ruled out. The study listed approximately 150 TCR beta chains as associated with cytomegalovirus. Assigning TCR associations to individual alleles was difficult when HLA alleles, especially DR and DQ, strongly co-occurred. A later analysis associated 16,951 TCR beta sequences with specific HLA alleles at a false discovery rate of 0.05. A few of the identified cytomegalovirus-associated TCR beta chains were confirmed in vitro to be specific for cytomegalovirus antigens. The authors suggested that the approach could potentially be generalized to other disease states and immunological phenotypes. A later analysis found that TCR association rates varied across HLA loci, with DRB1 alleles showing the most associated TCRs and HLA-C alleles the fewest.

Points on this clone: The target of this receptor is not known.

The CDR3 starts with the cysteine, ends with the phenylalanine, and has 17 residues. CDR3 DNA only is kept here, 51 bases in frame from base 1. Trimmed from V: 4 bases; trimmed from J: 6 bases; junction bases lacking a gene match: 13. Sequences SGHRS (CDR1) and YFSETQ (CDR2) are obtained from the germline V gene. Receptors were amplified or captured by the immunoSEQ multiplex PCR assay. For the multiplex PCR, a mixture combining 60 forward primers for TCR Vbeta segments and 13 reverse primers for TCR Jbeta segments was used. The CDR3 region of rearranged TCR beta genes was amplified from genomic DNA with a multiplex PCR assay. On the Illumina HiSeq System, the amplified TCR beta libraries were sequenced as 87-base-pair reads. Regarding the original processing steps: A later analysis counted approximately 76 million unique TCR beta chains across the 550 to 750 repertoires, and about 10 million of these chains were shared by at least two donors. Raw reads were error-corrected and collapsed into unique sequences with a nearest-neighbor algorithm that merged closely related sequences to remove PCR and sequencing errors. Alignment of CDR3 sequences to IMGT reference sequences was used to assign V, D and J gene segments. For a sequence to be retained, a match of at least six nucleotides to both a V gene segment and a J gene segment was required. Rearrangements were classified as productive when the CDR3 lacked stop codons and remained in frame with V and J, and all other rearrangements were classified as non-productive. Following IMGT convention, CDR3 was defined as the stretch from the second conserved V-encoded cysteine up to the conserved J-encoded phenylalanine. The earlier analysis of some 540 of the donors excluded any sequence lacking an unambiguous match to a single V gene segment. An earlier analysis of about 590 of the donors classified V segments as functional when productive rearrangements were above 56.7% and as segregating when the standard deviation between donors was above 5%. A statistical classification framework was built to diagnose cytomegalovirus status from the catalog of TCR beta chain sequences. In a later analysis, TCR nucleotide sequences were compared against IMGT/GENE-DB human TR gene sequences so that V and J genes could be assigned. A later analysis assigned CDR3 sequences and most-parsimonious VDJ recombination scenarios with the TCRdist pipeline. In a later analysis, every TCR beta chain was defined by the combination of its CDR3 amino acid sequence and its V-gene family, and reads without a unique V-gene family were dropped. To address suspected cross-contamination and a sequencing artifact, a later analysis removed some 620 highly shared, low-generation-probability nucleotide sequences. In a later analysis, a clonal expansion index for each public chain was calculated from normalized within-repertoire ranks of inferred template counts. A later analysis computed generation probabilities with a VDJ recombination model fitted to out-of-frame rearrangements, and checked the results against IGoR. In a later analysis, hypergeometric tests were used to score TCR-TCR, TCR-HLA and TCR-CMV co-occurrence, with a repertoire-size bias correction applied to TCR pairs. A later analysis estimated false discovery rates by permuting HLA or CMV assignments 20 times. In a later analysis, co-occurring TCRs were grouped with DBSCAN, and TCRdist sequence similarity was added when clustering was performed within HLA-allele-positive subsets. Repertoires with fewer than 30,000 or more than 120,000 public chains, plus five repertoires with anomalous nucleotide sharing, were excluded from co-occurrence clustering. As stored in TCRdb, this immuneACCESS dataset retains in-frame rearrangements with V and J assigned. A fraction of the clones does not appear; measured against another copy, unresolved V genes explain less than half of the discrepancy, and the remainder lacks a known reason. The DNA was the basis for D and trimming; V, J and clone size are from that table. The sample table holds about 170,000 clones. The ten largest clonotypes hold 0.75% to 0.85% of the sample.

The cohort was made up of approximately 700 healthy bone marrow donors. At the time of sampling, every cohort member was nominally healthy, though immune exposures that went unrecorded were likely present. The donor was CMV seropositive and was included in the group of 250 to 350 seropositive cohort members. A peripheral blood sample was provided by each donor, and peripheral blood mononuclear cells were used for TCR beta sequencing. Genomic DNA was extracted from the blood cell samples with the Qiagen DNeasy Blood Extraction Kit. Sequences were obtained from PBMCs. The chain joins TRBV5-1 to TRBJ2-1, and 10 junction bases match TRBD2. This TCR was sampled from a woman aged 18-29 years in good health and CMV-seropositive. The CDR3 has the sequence CASSAVLVSGRGNEQFF. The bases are TGCGCCAGCAGCGCCGTACTAGTGAGCGGGAGGGGCAATGAGCAGTTCTTC.